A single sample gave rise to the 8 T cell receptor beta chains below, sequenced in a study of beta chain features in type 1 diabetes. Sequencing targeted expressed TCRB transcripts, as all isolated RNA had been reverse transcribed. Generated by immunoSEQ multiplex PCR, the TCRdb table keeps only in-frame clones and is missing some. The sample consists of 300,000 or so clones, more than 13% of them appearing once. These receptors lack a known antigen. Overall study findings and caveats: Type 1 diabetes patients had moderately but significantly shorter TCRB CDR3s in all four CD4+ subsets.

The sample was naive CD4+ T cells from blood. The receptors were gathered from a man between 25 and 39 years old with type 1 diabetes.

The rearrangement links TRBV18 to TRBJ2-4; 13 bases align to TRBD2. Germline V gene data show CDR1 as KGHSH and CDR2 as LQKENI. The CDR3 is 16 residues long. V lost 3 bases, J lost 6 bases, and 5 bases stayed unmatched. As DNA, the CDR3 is TGTGCCAGCTCACCCACTAGCGGGAGGGCCGGAAACATTCAGTACTTC. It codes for CASSPTSGRAGNIQYF.

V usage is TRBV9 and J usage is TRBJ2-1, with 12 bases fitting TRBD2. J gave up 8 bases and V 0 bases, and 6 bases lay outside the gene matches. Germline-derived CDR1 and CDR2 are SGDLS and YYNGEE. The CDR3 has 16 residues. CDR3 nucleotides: TGTGCCAGCAGCGTAGCGGGACTAGCGGGTTCTCATGAGCAGTTCTTC. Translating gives CASSVAGLAGSHEQFF.

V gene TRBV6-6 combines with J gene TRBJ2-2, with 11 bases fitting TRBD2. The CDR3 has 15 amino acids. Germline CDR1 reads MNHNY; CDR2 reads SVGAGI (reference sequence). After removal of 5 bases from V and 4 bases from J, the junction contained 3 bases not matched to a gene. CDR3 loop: CASSPSGRLTGELFF. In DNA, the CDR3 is TGTGCCAGCAGTCCTAGCGGGAGGCTCACCGGGGAGCTGTTTTTT.

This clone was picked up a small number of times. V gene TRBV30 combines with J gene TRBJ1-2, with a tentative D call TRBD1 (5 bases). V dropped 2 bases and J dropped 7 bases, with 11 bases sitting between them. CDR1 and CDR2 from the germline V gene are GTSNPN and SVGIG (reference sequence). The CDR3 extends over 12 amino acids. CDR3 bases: TGTGCCTGGAGTCCCCAGGGCGGTGGCTACACCTTC. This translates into CAWSPQGGGYTF.

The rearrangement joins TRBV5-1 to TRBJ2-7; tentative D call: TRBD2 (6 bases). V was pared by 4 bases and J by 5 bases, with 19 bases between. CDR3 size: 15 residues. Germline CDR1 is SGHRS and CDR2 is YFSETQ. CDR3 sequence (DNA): TGCGCCAGCAGCCCCGACGGGTCGGGCGGGGACGAGCAGTACTTC. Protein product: CASSPDGSGGDEQYF.

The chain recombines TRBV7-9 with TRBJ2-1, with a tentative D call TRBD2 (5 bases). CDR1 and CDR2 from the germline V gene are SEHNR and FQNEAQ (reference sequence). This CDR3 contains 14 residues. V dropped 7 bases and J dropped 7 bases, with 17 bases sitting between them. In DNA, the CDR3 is TGTGCCAGCACCCTCAGAAAGAGGGAGAATGAGCAGTTCTTC. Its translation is CASTLRKRENEQFF. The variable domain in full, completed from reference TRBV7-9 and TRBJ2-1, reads DTGVSQNPRHKITKRGQNVTFRCDPISEHNRLYWYRQTLGQGPEFLTYFQNEAQLEKSRLLSDRFSAERPKGSFSTLEIQRTEQGDSAMYLCASTLRKRENEQFFGPGTRLTVL.

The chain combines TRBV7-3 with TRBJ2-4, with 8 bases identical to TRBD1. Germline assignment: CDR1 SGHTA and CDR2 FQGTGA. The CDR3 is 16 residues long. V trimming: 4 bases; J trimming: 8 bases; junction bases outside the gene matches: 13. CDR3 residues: CASSSTGDGVGDIQYF. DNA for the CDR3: TGTGCCAGCAGCTCGACAGGGGACGGCGTAGGGGACATTCAGTACTTC.

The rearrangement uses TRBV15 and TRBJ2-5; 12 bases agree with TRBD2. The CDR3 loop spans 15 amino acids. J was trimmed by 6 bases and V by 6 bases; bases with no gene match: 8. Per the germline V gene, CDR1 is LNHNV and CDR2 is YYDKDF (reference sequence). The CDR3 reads CATRTLAGGAKTQYF. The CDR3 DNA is TGTGCCACCAGGACCCTAGCGGGAGGGGCGAAGACCCAGTACTTC.